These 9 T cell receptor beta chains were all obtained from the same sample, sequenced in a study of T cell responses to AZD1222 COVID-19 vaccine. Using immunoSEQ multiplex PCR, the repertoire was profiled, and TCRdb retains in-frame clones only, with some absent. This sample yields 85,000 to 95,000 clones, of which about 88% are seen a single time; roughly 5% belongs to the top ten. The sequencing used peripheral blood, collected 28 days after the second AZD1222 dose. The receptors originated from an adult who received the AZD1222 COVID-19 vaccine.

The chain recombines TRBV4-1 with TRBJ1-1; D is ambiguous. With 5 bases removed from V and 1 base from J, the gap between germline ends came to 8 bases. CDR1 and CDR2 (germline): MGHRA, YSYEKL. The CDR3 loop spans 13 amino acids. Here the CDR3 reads CASSEGWNTEAFF. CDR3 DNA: TGCGCCAGCAGCGAAGGATGGAACACTGAAGCTTTCTTT.

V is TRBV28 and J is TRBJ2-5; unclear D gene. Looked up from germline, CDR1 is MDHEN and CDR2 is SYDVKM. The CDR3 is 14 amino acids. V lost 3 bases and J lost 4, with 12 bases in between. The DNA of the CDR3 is TGTGCCAGCAGTTTGGGTACCTCGGGAGAGACCCAGTACTTC. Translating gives CASSLGTSGETQYF. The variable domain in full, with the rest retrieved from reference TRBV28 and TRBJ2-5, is DVKVTQSSRYLVKRTGEKVFLECVQDMDHENMFWYRQDPGLGLRLIYFSYDVKMKEKGDIPEGYSVSREKKERFSLILESASTNQTSMYLCASSLGTSGETQYFGPGTRLLVL.

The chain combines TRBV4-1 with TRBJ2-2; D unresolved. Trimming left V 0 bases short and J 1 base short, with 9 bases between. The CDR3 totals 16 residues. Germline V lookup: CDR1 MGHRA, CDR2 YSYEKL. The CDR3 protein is CASSQDRPGNTGELFF. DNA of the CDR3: TGCGCCAGCAGCCAAGATCGTCCAGGGAACACCGGGGAGCTGTTTTTT.

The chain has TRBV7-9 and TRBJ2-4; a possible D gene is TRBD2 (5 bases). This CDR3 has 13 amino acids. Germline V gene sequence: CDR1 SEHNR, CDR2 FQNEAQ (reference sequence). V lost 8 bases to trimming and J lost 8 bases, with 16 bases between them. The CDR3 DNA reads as TGTGCCAGCGAGAGCCGGGGAAGCGACATTCAGTACTTC. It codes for CASESRGSDIQYF.

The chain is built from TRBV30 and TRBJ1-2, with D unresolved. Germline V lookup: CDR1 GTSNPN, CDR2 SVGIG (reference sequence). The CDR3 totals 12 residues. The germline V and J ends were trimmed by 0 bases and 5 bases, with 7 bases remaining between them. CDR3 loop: CAWSVGLYGYTF. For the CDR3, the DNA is TGTGCCTGGAGTGTAGGGTTATATGGCTACACCTTC.

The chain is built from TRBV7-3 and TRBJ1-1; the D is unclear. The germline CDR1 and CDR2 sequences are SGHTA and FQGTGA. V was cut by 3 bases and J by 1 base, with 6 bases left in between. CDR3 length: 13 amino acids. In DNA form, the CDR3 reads TGTGCCAGCAGCTTCACAGAGAACACTGAAGCTTTCTTT. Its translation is CASSFTENTEAFF. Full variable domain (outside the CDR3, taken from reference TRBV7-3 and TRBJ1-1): GAGVSQTPSNKVTEKGKYVELRCDPISGHTALYWYRQSLGQGPEFLIYFQGTGAADDSGLPNDRFFAVRPEGSVSTLKIQRTERGDSAVYLCASSFTENTEAFFGQGTRLTVV.

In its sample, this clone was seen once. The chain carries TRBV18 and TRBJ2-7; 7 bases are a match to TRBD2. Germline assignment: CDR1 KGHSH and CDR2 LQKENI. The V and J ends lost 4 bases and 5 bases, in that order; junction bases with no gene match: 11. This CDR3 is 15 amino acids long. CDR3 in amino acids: CASSLGTTLFNEQYF. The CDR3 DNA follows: TGTGCCAGCTCACTAGGGACTACCCTCTTCAACGAGCAGTACTTC.

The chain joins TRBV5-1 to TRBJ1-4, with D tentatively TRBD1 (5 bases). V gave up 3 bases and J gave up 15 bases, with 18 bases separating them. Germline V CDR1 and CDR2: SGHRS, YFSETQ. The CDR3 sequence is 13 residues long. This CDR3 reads CASSSVGGDLLFF. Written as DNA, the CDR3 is TGCGCCAGCAGCTCCGTCGGGGGGGATCTATTGTTTTTT.

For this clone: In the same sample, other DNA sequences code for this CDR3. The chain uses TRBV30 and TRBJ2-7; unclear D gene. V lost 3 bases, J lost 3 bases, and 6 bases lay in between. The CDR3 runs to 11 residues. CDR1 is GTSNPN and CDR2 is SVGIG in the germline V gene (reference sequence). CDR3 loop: CAWRLNYEQYF. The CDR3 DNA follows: TGTGCCTGGAGACTAAACTACGAGCAGTACTTC. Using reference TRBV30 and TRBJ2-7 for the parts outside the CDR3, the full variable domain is SQTIHQWPATLVQPVGSPLSLECTVEGTSNPNLYWYRQAAGRGLQLLFYSVGIGQISSEVPQNLSASRPQDRQFILSSKKLLLSDSGFYLCAWRLNYEQYFGPGTRLTVT.